This T cell receptor beta chain was identified during a study of CD8 T cells in ankylosing spondylitis. V was trimmed by 2 bases and J by 0 bases, leaving 5 bases between them. This CDR3 is built from 14 residues. Only a few counts were recorded for this clonotype. From the 5' RACE reads, TCRdb called clonotypes with MiXCR, one entry per CDR3 protein. The data contain around 150,000 distinct CDR3 sequences, approximately 16% of them singletons. This chain joins TRBV12-3 or TRBV12-4 and TRBJ1-5; D gene ambiguous. The receptor was derived from a male donor with ankylosing spondylitis or in good health (not recorded which). Material for sequencing was blood, either unsorted or a sorted T cell fraction (not recorded which). The CDR3: CASSLQTSNQPQHF. The DNA for the CDR3 is TGTGCCAGCAGTTTACAGACTAGCAATCAGCCCCAGCATTTT.